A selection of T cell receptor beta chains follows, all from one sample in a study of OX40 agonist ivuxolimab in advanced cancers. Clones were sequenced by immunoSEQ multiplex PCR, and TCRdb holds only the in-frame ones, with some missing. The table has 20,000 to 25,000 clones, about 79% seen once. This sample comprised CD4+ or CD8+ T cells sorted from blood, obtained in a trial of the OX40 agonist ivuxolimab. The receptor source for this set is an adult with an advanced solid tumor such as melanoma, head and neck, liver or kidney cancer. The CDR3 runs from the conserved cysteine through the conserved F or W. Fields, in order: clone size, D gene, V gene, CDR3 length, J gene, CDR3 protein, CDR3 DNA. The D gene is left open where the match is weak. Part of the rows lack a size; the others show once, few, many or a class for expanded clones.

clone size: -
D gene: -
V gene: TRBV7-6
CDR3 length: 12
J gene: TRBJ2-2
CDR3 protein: CASSLGAGELFF
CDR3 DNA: TGTGCCAGCAGCTTAGGGGCCGGGGAGCTGTTTTTT

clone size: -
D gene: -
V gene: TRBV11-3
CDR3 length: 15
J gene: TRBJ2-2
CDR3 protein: CASSSRDLDTGELFF
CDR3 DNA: TGTGCCAGCAGCTCCCGGGACTTAGACACCGGGGAGCTGTTTTTT

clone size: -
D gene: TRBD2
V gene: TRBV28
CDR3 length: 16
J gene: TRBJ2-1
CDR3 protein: CATGLAGGIVVDEQFF
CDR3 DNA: TGTGCCACCGGACTAGCGGGAGGGATTGTAGTCGATGAGCAGTTCTTC

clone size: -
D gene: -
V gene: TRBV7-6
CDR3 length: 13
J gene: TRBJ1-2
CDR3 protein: CASSLTVGDGYTF
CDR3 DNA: TGTGCCAGCAGCCTTACTGTTGGGGATGGCTACACCTTC

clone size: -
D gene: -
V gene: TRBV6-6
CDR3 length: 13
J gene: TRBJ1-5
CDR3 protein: CASSDSINQPQHF
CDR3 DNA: TGTGCCAGCAGTGACAGTATCAATCAGCCCCAGCATTTT

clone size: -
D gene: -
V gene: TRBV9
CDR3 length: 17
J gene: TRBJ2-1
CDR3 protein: CASSPPVGELSYNEQFF
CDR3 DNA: TGTGCCAGCAGCCCCCCCGTGGGGGAACTATCCTACAATGAGCAGTTCTTC

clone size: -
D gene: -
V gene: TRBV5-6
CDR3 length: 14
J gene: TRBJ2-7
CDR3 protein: CASSLAATVHEQYF
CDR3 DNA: TGTGCCAGCAGCTTGGCCGCGACAGTTCACGAGCAGTACTTC

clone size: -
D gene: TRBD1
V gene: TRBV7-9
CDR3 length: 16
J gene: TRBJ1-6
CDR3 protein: CASSPSLQGAGSPLHF
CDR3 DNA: TGTGCCAGCAGCCCGTCCCTACAGGGGGCAGGTTCACCCCTCCACTTT

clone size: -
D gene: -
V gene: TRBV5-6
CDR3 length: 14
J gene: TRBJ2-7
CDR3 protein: CASSLGRRTYEQYF
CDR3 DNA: TGTGCCAGCAGTTTGGGACGGCGTACCTACGAGCAGTACTTC

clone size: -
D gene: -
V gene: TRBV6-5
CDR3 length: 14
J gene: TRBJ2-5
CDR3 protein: CASSYPGPQETQYF
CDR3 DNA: TGTGCCAGCAGTTACCCCGGACCCCAAGAGACCCAGTACTTC

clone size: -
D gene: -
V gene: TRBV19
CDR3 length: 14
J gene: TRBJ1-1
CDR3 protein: CASSWGPRSAEAFF
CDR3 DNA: TGTGCCAGTAGTTGGGGTCCCCGAAGCGCAGAAGCTTTCTTT

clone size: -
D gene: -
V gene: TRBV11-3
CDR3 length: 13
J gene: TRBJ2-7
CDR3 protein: CASSFGLSYEQYF
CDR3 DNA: TGTGCCAGCAGCTTTGGCCTATCCTACGAGCAGTACTTC

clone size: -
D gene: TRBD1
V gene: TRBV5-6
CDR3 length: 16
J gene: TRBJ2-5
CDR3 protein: CASSLPTGARGETQYF
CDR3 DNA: TGTGCCAGCAGCTTACCGACAGGGGCTCGGGGGGAGACCCAGTACTTC

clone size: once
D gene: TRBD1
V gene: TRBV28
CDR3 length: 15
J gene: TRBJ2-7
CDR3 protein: CASSTPVQGLSKQYF
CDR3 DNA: TGTGCCAGCAGCACCCCCGTACAGGGGTTGAGTAAGCAGTACTTC

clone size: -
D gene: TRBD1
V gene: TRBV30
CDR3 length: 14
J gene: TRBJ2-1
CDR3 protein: CAWSTGTGYNEQFF
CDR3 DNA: TGTGCCTGGAGCACCGGGACAGGCTACAATGAGCAGTTCTTC

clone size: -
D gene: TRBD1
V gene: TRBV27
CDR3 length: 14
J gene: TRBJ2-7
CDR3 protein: CASSLLGTDYEQYF
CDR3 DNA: TGTGCCAGCAGTTTATTAGGGACAGACTACGAGCAGTACTTC

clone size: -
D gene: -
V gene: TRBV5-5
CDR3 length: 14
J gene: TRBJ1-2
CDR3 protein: CASSLEDPNYGYTF
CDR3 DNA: TGTGCCAGCAGCTTAGAAGACCCTAACTATGGCTACACCTTC

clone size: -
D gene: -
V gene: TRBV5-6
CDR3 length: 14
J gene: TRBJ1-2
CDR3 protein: CASSLDYGGEGYTF
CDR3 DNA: TGTGCCAGCAGCTTGGATTATGGGGGCGAAGGCTACACCTTC

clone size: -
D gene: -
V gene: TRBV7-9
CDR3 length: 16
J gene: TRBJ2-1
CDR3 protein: CASSGSFGTDYNEQFF
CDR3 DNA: TGTGCCAGCAGCGGATCATTCGGGACTGATTACAATGAGCAGTTCTTC

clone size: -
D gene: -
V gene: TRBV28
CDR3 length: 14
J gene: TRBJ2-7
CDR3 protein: CASSYRDGSYEQYF
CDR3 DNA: TGTGCCAGCAGTTACCGGGACGGTTCCTACGAGCAGTACTTC

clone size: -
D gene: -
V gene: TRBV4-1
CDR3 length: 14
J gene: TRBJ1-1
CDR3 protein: CASSQAHLNTEAFF
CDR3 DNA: TGCGCCAGCAGCCAAGCTCACCTGAACACTGAAGCTTTCTTT

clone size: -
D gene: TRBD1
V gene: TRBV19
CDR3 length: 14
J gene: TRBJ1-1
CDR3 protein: CASSIGGTVTEAFF
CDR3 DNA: TGTGCCAGTAGTATAGGAGGGACAGTAACTGAAGCTTTCTTT

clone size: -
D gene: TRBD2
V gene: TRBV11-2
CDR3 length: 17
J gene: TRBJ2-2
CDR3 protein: CASSFRLAGVSDGELFF
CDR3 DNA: TGTGCCAGCAGCTTCCGACTAGCGGGTGTGTCGGACGGGGAGCTGTTTTTT

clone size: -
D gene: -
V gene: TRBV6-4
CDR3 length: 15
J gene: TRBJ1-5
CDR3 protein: CASSPTADSNQPQHF
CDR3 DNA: TGTGCCAGCAGTCCGACTGCCGATAGCAATCAGCCCCAGCATTTT

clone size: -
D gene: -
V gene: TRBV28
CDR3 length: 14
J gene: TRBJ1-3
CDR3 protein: CASSDPRAGNTIYF
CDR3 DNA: TGTGCCAGCAGTGACCCCAGGGCTGGAAACACCATATATTTT

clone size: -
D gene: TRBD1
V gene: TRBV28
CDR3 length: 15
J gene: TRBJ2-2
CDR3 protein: CASLPLTGWTGELFF
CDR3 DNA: TGTGCCAGCCTCCCCCTGACAGGGTGGACCGGGGAGCTGTTTTTT

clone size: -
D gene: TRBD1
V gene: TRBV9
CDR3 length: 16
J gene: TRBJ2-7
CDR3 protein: CASSVGLPGQGYEQYF
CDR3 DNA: TGTGCCAGCAGCGTAGGACTACCGGGACAGGGCTACGAGCAGTACTTC

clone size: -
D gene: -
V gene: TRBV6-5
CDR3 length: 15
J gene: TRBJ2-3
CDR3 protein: CASSYSNESPDTQYF
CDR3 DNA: TGTGCCAGCAGTTACTCGAACGAGAGTCCAGATACGCAGTATTTT

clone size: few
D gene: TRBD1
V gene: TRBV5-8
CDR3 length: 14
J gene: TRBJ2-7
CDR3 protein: CASSWGTGAYEQYF
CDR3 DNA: TGTGCCAGCAGCTGGGGGACAGGAGCCTACGAGCAGTACTTC

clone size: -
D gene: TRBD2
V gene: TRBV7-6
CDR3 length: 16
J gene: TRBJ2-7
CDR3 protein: CASSSGASGTTYEQYF
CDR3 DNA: TGTGCCAGCAGCTCCGGCGCTAGCGGGACCACCTACGAGCAGTACTTC

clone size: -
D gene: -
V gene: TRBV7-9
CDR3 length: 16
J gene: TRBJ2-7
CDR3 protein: CASSALRGSLSYEQYF
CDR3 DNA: TGTGCCAGCAGCGCCTTGCGGGGTAGCCTCTCCTACGAGCAGTACTTC

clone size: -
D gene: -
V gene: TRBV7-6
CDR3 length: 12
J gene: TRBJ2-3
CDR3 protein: CASSLGTDTQYF
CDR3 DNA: TGTGCCAGCAGCTTAGGCACAGATACGCAGTATTTT

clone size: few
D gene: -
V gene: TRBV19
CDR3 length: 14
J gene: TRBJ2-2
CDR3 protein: CASSIVRDTGELFF
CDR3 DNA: TGTGCCAGTAGTATAGTGCGGGACACCGGGGAGCTGTTTTTT

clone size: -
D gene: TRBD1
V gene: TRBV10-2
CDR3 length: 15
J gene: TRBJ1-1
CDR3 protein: CASSAGTGLNTEAFF
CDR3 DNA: TGCGCCAGCAGTGCCGGGACAGGGCTGAACACTGAAGCTTTCTTT

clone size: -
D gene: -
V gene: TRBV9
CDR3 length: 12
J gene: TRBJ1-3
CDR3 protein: CASGETGNTIYF
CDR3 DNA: TGTGCCAGCGGTGAAACGGGAAACACCATATATTTT

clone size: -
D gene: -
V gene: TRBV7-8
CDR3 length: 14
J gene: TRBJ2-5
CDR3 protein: CASSPPHNQETQYF
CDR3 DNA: TGTGCCAGCAGCCCACCTCATAACCAAGAGACCCAGTACTTC

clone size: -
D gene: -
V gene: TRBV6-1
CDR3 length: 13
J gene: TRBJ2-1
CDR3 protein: CASSSAFYNEQFF
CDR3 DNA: TGTGCCAGCAGTTCCGCCTTTTACAATGAGCAGTTCTTC

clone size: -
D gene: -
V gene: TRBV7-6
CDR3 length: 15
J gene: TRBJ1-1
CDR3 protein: CASSSTQGMNTEAFF
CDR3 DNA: TGTGCCAGCAGCTCCACTCAGGGGATGAACACTGAAGCTTTCTTT

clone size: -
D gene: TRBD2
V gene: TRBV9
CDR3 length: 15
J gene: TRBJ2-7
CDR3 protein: CASSLSGAGHYEQYF
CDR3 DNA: TGTGCCAGCAGCTTGAGCGGGGCCGGTCACTACGAGCAGTACTTC

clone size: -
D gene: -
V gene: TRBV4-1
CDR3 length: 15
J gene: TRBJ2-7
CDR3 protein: CASSQERAGSYEQYF
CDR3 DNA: TGCGCCAGCAGCCAAGAAAGGGCAGGGTCATACGAGCAGTACTTC

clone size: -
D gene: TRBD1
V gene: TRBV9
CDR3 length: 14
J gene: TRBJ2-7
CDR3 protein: CASSPRDRTYEQYF
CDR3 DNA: TGTGCCAGCAGCCCCCGGGACAGGACCTACGAGCAGTACTTC

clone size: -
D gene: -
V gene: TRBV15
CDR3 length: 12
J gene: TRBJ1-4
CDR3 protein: CATSSDSGKLFF
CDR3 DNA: TGTGCCACCAGCAGCGACAGCGGAAAACTGTTTTTT

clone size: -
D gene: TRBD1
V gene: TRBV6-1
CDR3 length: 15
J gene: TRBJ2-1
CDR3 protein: CASSEWQGADNEQFF
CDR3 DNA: TGTGCCAGCAGTGAGTGGCAGGGGGCAGATAATGAGCAGTTCTTC

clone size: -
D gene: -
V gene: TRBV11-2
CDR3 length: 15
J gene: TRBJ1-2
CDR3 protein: CASSPGRGITYGYTF
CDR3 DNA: TGTGCCAGCAGCCCAGGGAGGGGAATTACCTATGGCTACACCTTC

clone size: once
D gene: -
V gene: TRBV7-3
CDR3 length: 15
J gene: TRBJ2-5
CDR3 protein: CASSPHSRGQETQYF
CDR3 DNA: TGTGCCAGCAGCCCCCATTCGAGGGGCCAAGAGACCCAGTACTTC

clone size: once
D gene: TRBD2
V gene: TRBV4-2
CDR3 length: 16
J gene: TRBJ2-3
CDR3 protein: CASSQDPSGSTDTQYF
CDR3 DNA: TGTGCCAGCAGCCAAGATCCCAGCGGGAGTACGGATACGCAGTATTTT

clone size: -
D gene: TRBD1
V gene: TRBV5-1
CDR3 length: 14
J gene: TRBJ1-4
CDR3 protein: CASSLGTGLEKLFF
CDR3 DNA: TGCGCCAGCAGCTTGGGGACAGGGCTTGAAAAACTGTTTTTT

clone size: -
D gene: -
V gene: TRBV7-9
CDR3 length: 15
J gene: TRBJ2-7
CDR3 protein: CASSNRGLPGDEQYF
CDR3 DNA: TGTGCCAGCAGCAACAGGGGACTCCCCGGGGACGAGCAGTACTTC

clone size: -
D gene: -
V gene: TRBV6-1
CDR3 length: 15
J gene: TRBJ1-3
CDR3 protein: CASKNRAYSGNTIYF
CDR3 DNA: TGTGCCAGCAAGAACAGGGCCTACTCTGGAAACACCATATATTTT